This T cell receptor beta chain stems from a study of T cell responses to AZD1222 COVID-19 vaccine. As regards this clone: The antigen is not known.

Method: immunoSEQ multiplex PCR; TCRdb's copy keeps in-frame clones and lacks some. Here the sample spans under 85,000 clones, around nine tenths being singletons. Germline assignment: CDR1 SGDLS and CDR2 YYNGEE. V lost 0 bases and J 6 bases, leaving 9 bases between the germline ends. This CDR3 has 13 amino acids. The study pooled second doses at about 4 or about 12 weeks. General study points: The study found vaccine-associated CD4 TCRs spanning spike, dominant at 160-218 and 743-854. Of spike-specific TCRs, nearly half reportedly target regions left unmutated in variants.

V usage is TRBV9 and J usage is TRBJ1-1; D might be TRBD1 (5 bases). The receptor comes from an adult who received the AZD1222 COVID-19 vaccine. Sequenced material: peripheral blood, taken 28 days after the second AZD1222 dose. DNA of the CDR3: TGTGCCAGCAGCGTAGGGGGGAGGGCTGAAGCTTTCTTT. Translation: CASSVGGRAEAFF.